These 22 T cell receptor beta chains were all obtained from the same sample, sequenced in a study of glioma-infiltrating T cells. Using RNA template, CDR3s of TCR alpha and beta were amplified with iRepertoire arm-PCR. One entry per CDR3 protein, called by TCRdb with MiXCR from the multiplex PCR reads. Of about 140,000 distinct CDR3 sequences in the sample, around 42% were seen once. The sample was glioma tissue, nonneoplastic brain tissue, or PBMCs (not recorded which). These receptors all come from a human donor with low-grade glioma or glioblastoma, undergoing nonglioma brain surgery, or in good health (not recorded which).

This chain connects TRBV4-1 to TRBJ2-1, with D possibly matching TRBD2 (6 bases). CDR3 length: 14 residues. V dropped 4 bases and J dropped 2 bases, with 9 bases sitting between them. Germline assignment: CDR1 MGHRA and CDR2 YSYEKL. This chain's CDR3 is CASSPGGTYNEQFF. CDR3 bases: TGCGCCAGCAGCCCCGGGGGAACCTACAATGAGCAGTTCTTC.

This clonotype was picked up a small number of times. The chain combines TRBV20-1 with TRBJ2-5; D unresolved. The CDR3 is 13 amino acids. Germline V lookup: CDR1 DFQATT, CDR2 SNEGSKA (reference sequence). Deletions cut 6 bases from V and 1 base from J, with 12 bases between. The CDR3: CSAPPPFQETQYF. As DNA, the CDR3 is TGCAGTGCCCCTCCACCATTCCAAGAGACCCAGTACTTC.

Remarks on this clonotype: Since a much larger clone is just one base distant, this may be a read error. The chain couples TRBV20-1 to TRBJ2-5; the D is unclear. The CDR3 loop spans 12 amino acids. Germline CDR1 reads DFQATT; CDR2 reads SNEGSKA (reference sequence). The V and J ends lost 3 bases and 0 bases respectively, with 5 bases between them. The CDR3 nucleotides are TGCAGTGCTAGGAAAGACCAAGAGACCCAGTACTTC. Translating it yields CSARKDQETQYF.

J is TRBJ1-1 and V is TRBV20-1; D gene ambiguous. The CDR3 contains 15 residues. CDR1 DFQATT and CDR2 SNEGSKA come from the germline V gene (reference sequence). V was shortened by 3 bases and J by 0 bases, with 14 bases between the two germline ends. The CDR3 loop reads CSARGRTVMNTEAFF. In DNA form, the CDR3 reads TGCAGTGCTAGGGGGAGAACGGTCATGAACACTGAAGCTTTCTTT.

J is TRBJ2-1 and V is TRBV7-2; 8 bases line up with TRBD2. The CDR3 runs to 14 residues. V lost 2 bases and J lost 8; bases outside the gene matches: 5. Germline loops: CDR1 SGHTA, CDR2 FQGNSA. DNA of the CDR3: TGTGCCAGCAGCTTAAGCGGGAGTGTCGATGAGCAGTTCTTC. Encoded protein: CASSLSGSVDEQFF.

The V gene is TRBV2, the J gene TRBJ1-1, with D maybe TRBD1 (6 bases). Per the germline V gene, CDR1 is SNHLY and CDR2 is FYNNEI. The CDR3 is 15 amino acids. Trimming left V 5 bases short and J 4 bases short, with 17 bases between. CDR3 protein: CASSSEQGFATEAFF. CDR3 DNA: TGTGCCAGCAGTTCCGAACAGGGTTTTGCCACTGAAGCTTTCTTT.

The rearrangement joins TRBV20-1 to TRBJ2-5, with D perhaps TRBD2 (6 bases). Germline V gives CDR1 DFQATT, CDR2 SNEGSKA (reference sequence). V gave up 6 bases and J gave up 3 bases, with 14 bases separating them. This CDR3 region has 13 residues. CDR3 coding DNA: TGCAGTGCCCCACGGGGGACGGAAGAGACCCAGTACTTC. Its translation: CSAPRGTEETQYF.

This clonotype was counted between two and nine times. The genes are TRBV20-1 and TRBJ1-1; TRBD1 might be the D (5 bases). The CDR3 has 14 residues. Trimming left V 3 bases short and J 4 bases short, with 15 bases between. The germline V gene has CDR1 DFQATT and CDR2 SNEGSKA (reference sequence). DNA for the CDR3: TGCAGTGCTAGCGTAAGAGGGGCAGTCACTGAAGCTTTCTTT. Protein product: CSASVRGAVTEAFF.

V usage is TRBV4-2 and J usage is TRBJ2-5; D gene uncertain. V gave up 1 base and J gave up 1 base, with 7 bases separating them. The CDR3 sequence is 14 residues long. Germline V CDR1 and CDR2: LGHNA, YNFKEQ. CDR3 nucleotides: TGTGCCAGCAGCCAAGGAGACTTCCAAGAGACCCAGTACTTC. This encodes CASSQGDFQETQYF.

The chain has TRBV15 and TRBJ1-2; 7 bases match TRBD1. The trim removed 1 base at V and 8 bases at J, leaving 4 bases unmatched. CDR3 length: 13 amino acids. Germline values: CDR1 LNHNV, CDR2 YYDKDF (reference sequence). CDR3 region: CATSRAQGEGYTF. As DNA, the CDR3 is TGTGCCACCAGCAGAGCGCAGGGGGAAGGCTACACCTTC.

This clonotype was recorded only once. This rearrangement joins TRBV3-1 to TRBJ1-1, with D hard to call. The CDR3 extends over 11 amino acids. Trimming cost V 7 bases and J 12 bases, with 15 bases left between them. Per germline, CDR1 LGHDT and CDR2 YNNKEL (reference sequence). The CDR3 protein is CASTGIGSSFF. CDR3 sequence (DNA): TGTGCCAGCACGGGAATTGGTTCGTCTTTCTTT.

This clonotype was found a few times. The V call is TRBV6-1, the J call TRBJ2-7; 8 nucleotides align to TRBD1. This CDR3 is 15 amino acids long. Germline V CDR1 and CDR2: MNHNS, SASEGT. V lost 0 bases and J lost 3; bases outside the gene matches: 4. CDR3 sequence (DNA): TGTGCCAGCAGTGAAGCGACAGGGGATGGCTACGAGCAGTACTTC. It is translated as CASSEATGDGYEQYF.

This clonotype was detected a few times. CDR3 sequence reads: CATRDRDRHNEQFF. In nucleotides, the CDR3 is TGTGCCACCCGGGACAGGGACCGACACAATGAGCAGTTCTTC. The chain uses TRBV2 and TRBJ2-1; 9 bases are a match to TRBD1. The J segment lost 5 bases and the V segment lost 10 bases, leaving 9 bases of the junction unmatched. The CDR3 totals 14 residues. Germline CDR1 and CDR2: SNHLY and FYNNEI.

This clonotype was detected ten times or more. This chain uses TRBV6-1 with TRBJ2-5; TRBD1 matches 7 bases. Germline CDR1 is MNHNS and CDR2 is SASEGT. This CDR3 is built from 13 residues. Trimming at V came to 6 bases and at J to 5 bases, leaving 6 bases not matched to a gene. CDR3 sequence (DNA): TGTGCCAGCAGAGGACAGGACGGGGAGACCCAGTACTTC. It encodes CASRGQDGETQYF.

The chain is built from TRBV5-4 and TRBJ2-7; no clear D gene. Looked up from germline, CDR1 is SGHNT and CDR2 is YYREEE (reference sequence). Trimming took 0 bases from V and 1 from J, leaving 8 bases between them. This CDR3 is 14 amino acids long. CDR3 sequence (DNA): TGTGCCAGCAGCTTGGATGCGTCATCCTACGAGCAGTACTTC. This codes for CASSLDASSYEQYF. Using reference TRBV5-4 and TRBJ2-7 for the parts outside the CDR3, the full variable domain is ETGVTQSPTHLIKTRGQQVTLRCSSQSGHNTVSWYQQALGQGPQFIFQYYREEENGRGNFPPRFSGLQFPNYSSELNVNALELDDSALYLCASSLDASSYEQYFGPGTRLTVT.

This clonotype was observed a single time. Its ends do not fully match the called genes, so a read error is possible. V gene TRBV7-8 combines with J gene TRBJ1-1; 10 bases are shared with TRBD1. CDR3 length: 15 amino acids. In germline, CDR1 is SGHVS, CDR2 FQNEAQ. This CDR3 reads CAGSWTGGLNTEAFF. The CDR3 nucleotides are TGTGCCGGCAGCTGGACAGGGGGGCTGAACACTGAAGCTTTCTTT.

The genes are TRBV7-9 and TRBJ2-1; D perhaps matches TRBD1 (5 bases). The CDR3 has 14 residues. Germline V lookup: CDR1 SEHNR, CDR2 FQNEAQ (reference sequence). Deletions cut 3 bases from V and 8 bases from J, with 14 bases between. The CDR3 here is CASSLGAGPDEQFF. The CDR3 DNA follows: TGTGCCAGCAGCTTGGGCGCAGGGCCCGATGAGCAGTTCTTC.

V is TRBV27 and J is TRBJ1-5, with D perhaps matching TRBD1 (5 bases). Between the trimmed V and J ends, which lost 4 bases and 1 base, there was a span of 11 bases. The CDR3 extends over 15 amino acids. CDR1 is MNHEY, CDR2 SMNVEV, per germline (reference sequence). The CDR3 DNA is TGTGCCAGCAGTTCCGTATGGACAAGCAATCAGCCCCAGCATTTT. Its translation is CASSSVWTSNQPQHF.

The gene calls are TRBV6-1 and TRBJ1-6; D is perhaps TRBD1 (5 bases). V lost 0 bases to trimming and J lost 6 bases, with 12 bases between them. The CDR3 contains 16 residues. The germline CDR1 and CDR2 sequences are MNHNS and SASEGT. DNA of the CDR3: TGTGCCAGCAGTGAAGCGGGGCAAAACCGTAATTCACCCCTCCACTTT. Its protein is CASSEAGQNRNSPLHF.

The genes are TRBV7-2 and TRBJ2-7, with D tentatively TRBD1 (6 bases). V dropped 3 bases and J dropped 3 bases, with 15 bases sitting between them. CDR1 is SGHTA and CDR2 is FQGNSA in the germline V gene. CDR3 length equals 15 residues. The CDR3 DNA follows: TGTGCCAGCAGCTTTACAGGGAACACTTTCTACGAGCAGTACTTC. It encodes CASSFTGNTFYEQYF.

Turning to this clonotype: A read error may account for a junction end that differs from germline. The chain couples TRBV6-1 to TRBJ2-5; D not certain. The germline CDR1 and CDR2 sequences are MNHNS and SASEGT. CDR3 length: 11 amino acids. DNA of the CDR3: TGTGCCAGCGTCCACTTCGAGACCAAGTACTTC. As protein: CASVHFETKYF.

This clonotype was picked up a small number of times. This rearrangement joins TRBV6-2 or TRBV6-3 to TRBJ1-1; D unclear. The CDR3 contains 14 residues. The V gene's germline CDR1 is MNHEY and CDR2 SVGEGT. Trimming removed 2 bases from V and 8 bases from J, with 15 bases in between. The CDR3 loop is CASSYEDYNKEAFF. For the CDR3, the DNA is TGTGCCAGCAGTTACGAGGACTATAATAAAGAAGCTTTCTTT.